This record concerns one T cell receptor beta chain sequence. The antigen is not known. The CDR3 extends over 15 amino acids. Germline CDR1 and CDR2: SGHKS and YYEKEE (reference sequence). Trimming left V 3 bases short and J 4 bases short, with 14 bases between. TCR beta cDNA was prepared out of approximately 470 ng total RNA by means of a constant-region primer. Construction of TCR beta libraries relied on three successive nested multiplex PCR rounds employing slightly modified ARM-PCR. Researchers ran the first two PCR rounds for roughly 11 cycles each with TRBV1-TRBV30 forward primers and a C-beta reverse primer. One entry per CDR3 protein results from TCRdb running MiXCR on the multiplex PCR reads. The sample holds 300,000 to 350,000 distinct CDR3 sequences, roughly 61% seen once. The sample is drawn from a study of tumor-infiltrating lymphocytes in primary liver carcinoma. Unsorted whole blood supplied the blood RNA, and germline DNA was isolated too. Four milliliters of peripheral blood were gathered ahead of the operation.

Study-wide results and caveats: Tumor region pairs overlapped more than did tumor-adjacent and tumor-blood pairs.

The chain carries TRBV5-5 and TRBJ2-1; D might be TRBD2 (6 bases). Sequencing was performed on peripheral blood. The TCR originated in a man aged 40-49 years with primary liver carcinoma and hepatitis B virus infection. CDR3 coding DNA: TGTGCCAGCAGCTCATCGACGGGGGAGTACAATGAGCAGTTCTTC. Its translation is CASSSSTGEYNEQFF. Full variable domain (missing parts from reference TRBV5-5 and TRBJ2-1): DAGVTQSPTHLIKTRGQQVTLRCSPISGHKSVSWYQQVLGQGPQFIFQYYEKEERGRGNFPDRFSARQFPNYSSELNVNALLLGDSALYLCASSSSTGEYNEQFFGPGTRLTVL.